Included here is one TCR beta chain sequence, with context. The data stem from a study of blood T cell repertoires in COVID-19. Sequencing used immunoSEQ multiplex PCR; TCRdb keeps in-frame clones, though not all of them. The profile shows about 130,000 clones, 75% to 85% of them singletons. This CDR3 spans 13 amino acids. The V end was cut by 2 bases, the J end by 1 base, with 6 bases between. Looked up from germline, CDR1 is SGHRS and CDR2 is YFSETQ. The rearrangement uses TRBV5-1 and TRBJ1-1; D gene ambiguous. The source of this sequence is an older woman with COVID-19, enrolled during active disease. Sequenced material: peripheral blood. The CDR3 here is CASSLTANTEAFF. The CDR3 DNA sequence: TGCGCCAGCAGCTTAACAGCGAACACTGAAGCTTTCTTT.